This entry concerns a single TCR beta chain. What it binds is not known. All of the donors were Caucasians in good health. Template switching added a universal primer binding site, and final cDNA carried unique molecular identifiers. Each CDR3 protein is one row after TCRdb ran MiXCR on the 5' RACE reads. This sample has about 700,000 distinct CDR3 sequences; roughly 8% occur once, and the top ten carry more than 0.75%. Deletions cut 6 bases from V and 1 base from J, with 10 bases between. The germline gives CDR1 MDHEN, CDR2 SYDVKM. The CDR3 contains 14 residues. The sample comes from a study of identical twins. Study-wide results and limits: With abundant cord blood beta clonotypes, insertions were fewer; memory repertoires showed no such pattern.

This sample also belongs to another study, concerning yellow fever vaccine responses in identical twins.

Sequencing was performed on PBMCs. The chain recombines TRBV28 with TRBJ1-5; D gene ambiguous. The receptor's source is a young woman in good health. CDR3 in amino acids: CASSLDVSNQPQHF. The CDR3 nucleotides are TGTGCCAGCAGCCTGGATGTAAGCAATCAGCCCCAGCATTTT.